The clone carrying this T cell receptor (beta chain) ranks as medium-sized. Antigen: not known. V lost 6 bases, J lost 7 bases, and 8 bases stayed unmatched. The CDR3 totals 14 residues. The germline gives CDR1 MNHEY, CDR2 SVGAGI. General study results and limits: Whole repertoires were not studied in the larger cohort, only one V-J beta rearrangement.

Semi-nested PCR with Nested Universal Primer A followed constant-region reverse priming of full-length variable regions. TCRdb re-called the 5' RACE reads with MiXCR, one entry per CDR3 protein. The repertoire includes 20,000 to 25,000 distinct CDR3 sequences, around 30% of them detected once, and about 2.4% sits in the top ten. The chain joins TRBV6-5 to TRBJ2-1; 8 bases align to TRBD2. The clonotype comes from a female donor with breast cancer. Sequencing used tumor-infiltrating naive CD4+ T cells sorted from the breast tumor. The subset here: naive CD4+ T cells, CD4+CD45RA+CD25-. The CDR3 spells CASRDSGSMNEQFF. DNA for the CDR3: TGTGCCAGCAGAGACAGCGGGAGTATGAATGAGCAGTTCTTC.